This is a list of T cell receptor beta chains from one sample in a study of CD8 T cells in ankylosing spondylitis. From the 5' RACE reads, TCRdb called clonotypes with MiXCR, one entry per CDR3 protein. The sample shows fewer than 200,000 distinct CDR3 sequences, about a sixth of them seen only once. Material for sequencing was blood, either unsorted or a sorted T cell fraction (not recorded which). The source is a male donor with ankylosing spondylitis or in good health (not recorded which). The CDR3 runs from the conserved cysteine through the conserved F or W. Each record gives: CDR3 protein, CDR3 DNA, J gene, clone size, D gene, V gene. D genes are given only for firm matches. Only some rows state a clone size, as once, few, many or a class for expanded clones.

cdr3_aa: CASSYYHEQYF
cdr3_nt: TGTGCCAGCAGTTACTACCACGAGCAGTACTTC
j_call: TRBJ2-7
clone_size: .
d_call: .
v_call: TRBV6-5

cdr3_aa: CSARERGVDRGYTEAFF
cdr3_nt: TGCAGTGCTAGAGAGAGAGGGGTAGACAGGGGGTACACTGAAGCTTTCTTT
j_call: TRBJ1-1
clone_size: .
d_call: TRBD1
v_call: TRBV20-1

cdr3_aa: CAISELRTGTEAFF
cdr3_nt: TGTGCCATCAGTGAGCTAAGGACGGGCACTGAAGCTTTCTTT
j_call: TRBJ1-1
clone_size: .
d_call: .
v_call: TRBV10-3

cdr3_aa: CASSPGDRLTGELFF
cdr3_nt: TGTGCCAGCTCACCGGGAGACAGGCTCACCGGGGAGCTGTTTTTT
j_call: TRBJ2-2
clone_size: few
d_call: .
v_call: TRBV18

cdr3_aa: CASSQVRGQGAIRTPEAFF
cdr3_nt: TGTGCCAGCAGCCAAGTTAGGGGACAGGGGGCGATCCGTACTCCTGAAGCTTTCTTT
j_call: TRBJ1-1
clone_size: many
d_call: TRBD1
v_call: TRBV3-1

cdr3_aa: CASSIGLAGDYEQYF
cdr3_nt: TGCGCCAGCAGCATTGGACTAGCGGGAGACTACGAGCAGTACTTC
j_call: TRBJ2-7
clone_size: .
d_call: TRBD2
v_call: TRBV5-1

cdr3_aa: CASSFGRREETQYF
cdr3_nt: TGTGCCAGCAGCTTCGGTCGACGAGAAGAGACCCAGTACTTC
j_call: TRBJ2-5
clone_size: many
d_call: .
v_call: TRBV11-2

cdr3_aa: CSARLAGGVYEQYF
cdr3_nt: TGCAGTGCCAGACTAGCGGGAGGCGTATACGAGCAGTACTTC
j_call: TRBJ2-7
clone_size: many
d_call: TRBD2
v_call: TRBV20-1

cdr3_aa: CATSGGDSQETQYF
cdr3_nt: TGTGCCACCAGCGGCGGGGACAGCCAAGAGACCCAGTACTTC
j_call: TRBJ2-5
clone_size: .
d_call: .
v_call: TRBV24-1

cdr3_aa: CASSLYRGVGVDTGELFF
cdr3_nt: TGTGCCAGCAGTTTATATCGAGGGGTCGGGGTCGACACCGGGGAGCTGTTTTTT
j_call: TRBJ2-2
clone_size: few
d_call: .
v_call: TRBV12-3/TRBV12-4

cdr3_aa: CASSSSLAEIYNEQFF
cdr3_nt: TGTGCCAGCAGTTCTTCCCTAGCGGAAATCTACAATGAGCAGTTCTTC
j_call: TRBJ2-1
clone_size: .
d_call: TRBD2
v_call: TRBV6-5

cdr3_aa: CASSFSGDARDTQYF
cdr3_nt: TGTGCCAGCAGTTTTTCAGGGGACGCCCGAGATACGCAGTATTTT
j_call: TRBJ2-3
clone_size: many
d_call: .
v_call: TRBV12-3/TRBV12-4

cdr3_aa: CSVSGLAGVGNEQFF
cdr3_nt: TGCAGCGTTTCGGGACTAGCGGGAGTGGGGAATGAGCAGTTCTTC
j_call: TRBJ2-1
clone_size: many
d_call: TRBD2
v_call: TRBV29-1

cdr3_aa: CASSQGTSGEYNEQFF
cdr3_nt: TGTGCCAGCAGCCAAGGGACTAGCGGGGAATACAATGAGCAGTTCTTC
j_call: TRBJ2-1
clone_size: many
d_call: TRBD2
v_call: TRBV4-2

cdr3_aa: CASSPGQAVYEQYF
cdr3_nt: TGTGCCAGCAGCCCTGGACAGGCGGTATACGAGCAGTACTTC
j_call: TRBJ2-7
clone_size: .
d_call: TRBD1
v_call: TRBV3-1

cdr3_aa: CASRSLNYEQYF
cdr3_nt: TGTGCCAGCAGGTCTCTAAACTACGAGCAGTACTTC
j_call: TRBJ2-7
clone_size: many
d_call: .
v_call: TRBV6-1

cdr3_aa: CASSLGTVPRYEQYF
cdr3_nt: TGCGCCAGCAGCTTGGGGACAGTACCACGCTACGAGCAGTACTTC
j_call: TRBJ2-7
clone_size: few
d_call: .
v_call: TRBV5-1

cdr3_aa: CASGVGWNYEQYF
cdr3_nt: TGTGCCAGCGGGGTGGGGTGGAACTACGAGCAGTACTTC
j_call: TRBJ2-7
clone_size: many
d_call: .
v_call: TRBV27

cdr3_aa: CATSFEWTQGDEQYF
cdr3_nt: TGTGCCACCTCCTTTGAGTGGACTCAGGGGGACGAGCAGTACTTC
j_call: TRBJ2-7
clone_size: many
d_call: TRBD1
v_call: TRBV12-3/TRBV12-4

cdr3_aa: CASRSYYLRASGRADPEQFF
cdr3_nt: TGTGCCAGCCGTTCCTACTACCTTCGGGCTAGCGGGAGGGCCGATCCTGAGCAGTTCTTC
j_call: TRBJ2-1
clone_size: few
d_call: TRBD2
v_call: TRBV27

cdr3_aa: CAWSGDSNQPQHF
cdr3_nt: TGTGCCTGGAGTGGAGATAGCAATCAGCCCCAGCATTTT
j_call: TRBJ1-5
clone_size: .
d_call: .
v_call: TRBV30

cdr3_aa: CASSLSAGTDYEQYF
cdr3_nt: TGCGCCAGCAGCCTCTCAGCCGGGACAGACTACGAGCAGTACTTC
j_call: TRBJ2-7
clone_size: few
d_call: TRBD1
v_call: TRBV4-1

cdr3_aa: CSAPTSSNTQYF
cdr3_nt: TGCAGTGCTCCGACTAGCTCGAATACGCAGTATTTT
j_call: TRBJ2-3
clone_size: many
d_call: TRBD2
v_call: TRBV20-1

cdr3_aa: CASSLVSPHEPLNYGYTF
cdr3_nt: TGCGCCAGCAGCTTGGTTTCTCCCCATGAACCCTTGAACTATGGCTACACCTTC
j_call: TRBJ1-2
clone_size: .
d_call: .
v_call: TRBV5-1

cdr3_aa: CASNSLPGEDYGYTF
cdr3_nt: TGCGCCAGCAACTCGTTACCTGGGGAGGACTATGGCTACACCTTC
j_call: TRBJ1-2
clone_size: many
d_call: .
v_call: TRBV5-1

cdr3_aa: CSAGPGTGFNEKLFF
cdr3_nt: TGCAGTGCTGGACCCGGGACAGGCTTTAATGAAAAACTGTTTTTT
j_call: TRBJ1-4
clone_size: many
d_call: TRBD1
v_call: TRBV20-1

cdr3_aa: CASTKVALLTGKYEQYF
cdr3_nt: TGTGCCAGCACCAAAGTCGCTCTACTGACAGGAAAATACGAGCAGTACTTC
j_call: TRBJ2-7
clone_size: few
d_call: .
v_call: TRBV3-1

cdr3_aa: CASSKPQFTDTQYF
cdr3_nt: TGTGCCAGCAGTAAACCACAATTCACAGATACGCAGTATTTT
j_call: TRBJ2-3
clone_size: many
d_call: .
v_call: TRBV28

cdr3_aa: CASSFGRNSPLHF
cdr3_nt: TGTGCCAGCAGTTTCGGTCGTAATTCACCCCTCCACTTT
j_call: TRBJ1-6
clone_size: .
d_call: .
v_call: TRBV28

cdr3_aa: CSAREATSYEQYF
cdr3_nt: TGCAGTGCTAGAGAGGCCACCTCCTACGAGCAGTACTTC
j_call: TRBJ2-7
clone_size: .
d_call: .
v_call: TRBV20-1

cdr3_aa: CATSVSGQNTGELFF
cdr3_nt: TGTGCCACCAGTGTCTCGGGACAGAACACCGGGGAGCTGTTTTTT
j_call: TRBJ2-2
clone_size: few
d_call: .
v_call: TRBV24-1

cdr3_aa: CASSLTPRKDEQFF
cdr3_nt: TGCGCCAGCAGCTTGACTCCCCGTAAGGATGAGCAGTTCTTC
j_call: TRBJ2-1
clone_size: few
d_call: .
v_call: TRBV5-1

cdr3_aa: CASSYRDGSNEQFF
cdr3_nt: TGTGCCAGCAGTTACCGGGACGGATCCAATGAGCAGTTCTTC
j_call: TRBJ2-1
clone_size: .
d_call: .
v_call: TRBV6-5

cdr3_aa: CASSLEDAGGGELFF
cdr3_nt: TGCGCCAGCAGCTTGGAAGACGCAGGAGGAGGGGAGCTGTTTTTT
j_call: TRBJ2-2
clone_size: many
d_call: .
v_call: TRBV5-1

cdr3_aa: CSVVRQGYHEQYF
cdr3_nt: TGCAGCGTTGTCAGACAGGGGTACCACGAGCAGTACTTC
j_call: TRBJ2-7
clone_size: many
d_call: TRBD1
v_call: TRBV29-1

cdr3_aa: CSAPRGYNEQFF
cdr3_nt: TGCAGTGCCCCCCGTGGATACAATGAGCAGTTCTTC
j_call: TRBJ2-1
clone_size: many
d_call: .
v_call: TRBV20-1

cdr3_aa: CASRTGGRATNEKLFF
cdr3_nt: TGCGCCAGCAGAACAGGGGGCAGAGCAACTAATGAAAAACTGTTTTTT
j_call: TRBJ1-4
clone_size: .
d_call: TRBD1
v_call: TRBV5-1

cdr3_aa: CASSQDRVAREQFF
cdr3_nt: TGTGCCAGTAGCCAAGATCGGGTAGCACGTGAGCAGTTCTTC
j_call: TRBJ2-1
clone_size: .
d_call: .
v_call: TRBV3-1

cdr3_aa: CSVASFGYEQYF
cdr3_nt: TGCAGCGTTGCAAGCTTCGGCTACGAGCAGTACTTC
j_call: TRBJ2-7
clone_size: .
d_call: .
v_call: TRBV29-1

cdr3_aa: CASSRELAAGQETQYF
cdr3_nt: TGTGCCAGCAGTCGAGAACTAGCGGCCGGCCAAGAGACCCAGTACTTC
j_call: TRBJ2-5
clone_size: few
d_call: TRBD2
v_call: TRBV28

cdr3_aa: CATSANRGRETQYF
cdr3_nt: TGTGCCACCAGTGCGAACAGGGGGAGAGAGACCCAGTACTTC
j_call: TRBJ2-5
clone_size: few
d_call: TRBD1
v_call: TRBV24-1

cdr3_aa: CSARIQQGGRDSYEQYF
cdr3_nt: TGCAGTGCTAGAATCCAACAGGGAGGGCGGGATAGTTACGAGCAGTACTTC
j_call: TRBJ2-7
clone_size: few
d_call: .
v_call: TRBV20-1

cdr3_aa: CSGEATAQETQYF
cdr3_nt: TGCAGCGGCGAAGCGACAGCCCAAGAGACCCAGTACTTC
j_call: TRBJ2-5
clone_size: many
d_call: .
v_call: TRBV29-1

cdr3_aa: CASSQEGGSTYEQYF
cdr3_nt: TGTGCCAGCAGTCAAGAGGGCGGCTCGACGTACGAGCAGTACTTC
j_call: TRBJ2-7
clone_size: few
d_call: .
v_call: TRBV12-3/TRBV12-4

cdr3_aa: CASSEQTKSGNTIYF
cdr3_nt: TGTGCCAGCAGTGAGCAGACTAAATCTGGAAACACCATATATTTT
j_call: TRBJ1-3
clone_size: few
d_call: .
v_call: TRBV6-1

cdr3_aa: CSARPKDRDNSPLHF
cdr3_nt: TGCAGTGCTAGGCCCAAGGACAGGGATAATTCACCCCTCCACTTT
j_call: TRBJ1-6
clone_size: few
d_call: TRBD1
v_call: TRBV20-1

cdr3_aa: CASSLWFPSSRPYEQYF
cdr3_nt: TGCGCCAGCAGTTTATGGTTTCCCTCTAGCCGACCCTACGAGCAGTACTTC
j_call: TRBJ2-7
clone_size: .
d_call: .
v_call: TRBV27

cdr3_aa: CASSPTAVGSNTGELFF
cdr3_nt: TGTGCCAGCAGCCCCACGGCCGTAGGTTCGAACACCGGGGAGCTGTTTTTT
j_call: TRBJ2-2
clone_size: .
d_call: .
v_call: TRBV7-9

cdr3_aa: CAISESGTGRNQPQHF
cdr3_nt: TGTGCCATCAGTGAGTCCGGGACAGGGAGGAATCAGCCCCAGCATTTT
j_call: TRBJ1-5
clone_size: many
d_call: TRBD1
v_call: TRBV10-3

cdr3_aa: CASSFGGLTDTQYF
cdr3_nt: TGCGCCAGCAGCTTCGGGGGGCTCACAGATACGCAGTATTTT
j_call: TRBJ2-3
clone_size: many
d_call: .
v_call: TRBV5-1

cdr3_aa: CASSPETNTQYF
cdr3_nt: TGTGCCAGCAGTCCAGAGACTAATACGCAGTATTTT
j_call: TRBJ2-3
clone_size: many
d_call: .
v_call: TRBV27

cdr3_aa: CSAIQPGLAGVGGSYEQYF
cdr3_nt: TGCAGTGCTATCCAGCCAGGACTAGCGGGAGTCGGCGGTTCCTACGAGCAGTACTTC
j_call: TRBJ2-7
clone_size: many
d_call: TRBD2
v_call: TRBV20-1

cdr3_aa: CASSLDGVNTEAFF
cdr3_nt: TGCGCCAGCAGCTTGGACGGGGTGAACACTGAAGCTTTCTTT
j_call: TRBJ1-1
clone_size: many
d_call: .
v_call: TRBV5-1

cdr3_aa: CASSSGQLETQYF
cdr3_nt: TGTGCCAGCAGCTCAGGACAGCTAGAGACCCAGTACTTC
j_call: TRBJ2-5
clone_size: .
d_call: .
v_call: TRBV7-2

cdr3_aa: CATSPGQGYEQYF
cdr3_nt: TGTGCCACCAGTCCGGGACAGGGGTACGAGCAGTACTTC
j_call: TRBJ2-7
clone_size: many
d_call: TRBD1
v_call: TRBV24-1

cdr3_aa: CASSEGGGQGKYGQYF
cdr3_nt: TGTGCCAGCAGTGAAGGCGGGGGACAGGGAAAGTACGGGCAGTACTTC
j_call: TRBJ2-7
clone_size: .
d_call: TRBD1
v_call: TRBV2

cdr3_aa: CSVRQGAAQYF
cdr3_nt: TGCAGCGTGCGACAGGGGGCGGCCCAGTACTTC
j_call: TRBJ2-5
clone_size: many
d_call: TRBD1
v_call: TRBV29-1

cdr3_aa: CASSLGTSVSTDTQYF
cdr3_nt: TGTGCCAGCAGCCTCGGGACTAGCGTTAGCACAGATACGCAGTATTTT
j_call: TRBJ2-3
clone_size: .
d_call: TRBD2
v_call: TRBV7-3

cdr3_aa: CSASNSGTGGSNEQFF
cdr3_nt: TGCAGTGCTAGTAATTCCGGGACAGGGGGCTCGAATGAGCAGTTCTTC
j_call: TRBJ2-1
clone_size: many
d_call: TRBD1
v_call: TRBV20-1

cdr3_aa: CAWSGLAKNIQYF
cdr3_nt: TGTGCCTGGAGTGGTCTAGCCAAAAACATTCAGTACTTC
j_call: TRBJ2-4
clone_size: .
d_call: .
v_call: TRBV30